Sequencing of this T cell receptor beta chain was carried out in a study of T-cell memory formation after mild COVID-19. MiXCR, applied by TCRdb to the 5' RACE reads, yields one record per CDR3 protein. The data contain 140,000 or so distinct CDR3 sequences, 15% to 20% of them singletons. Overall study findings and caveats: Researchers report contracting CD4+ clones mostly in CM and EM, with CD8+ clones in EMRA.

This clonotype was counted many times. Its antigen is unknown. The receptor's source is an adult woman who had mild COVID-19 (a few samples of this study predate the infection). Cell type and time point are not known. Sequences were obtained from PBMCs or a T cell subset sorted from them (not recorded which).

The CDR3 nucleotides read TGCGCCAGCAGTCAATACGGGACCGAAATGGACAATGAGCAGTTCTTC. It yields the protein CASSQYGTEMDNEQFF. The chain combines TRBV23-1 with TRBJ2-1; D possibly matches TRBD1 or TRBD2 (5 bases each). TRBV23-1 is treated as an ORF (open reading frame) with a function not yet certain. CDR3 length equals 16 residues. The V end was cut by 1 base, the J end by 5 bases, with 15 bases between.